This T cell receptor (beta chain) comes out of a study of monozygotic twins with inflammatory bowel disease. Added by template switching were UMIs that each held a 6-nucleotide sample barcode. For both chains, the TCRalpha and TCRbeta cDNA went through two nested PCRs of about 15 and 9 cycles. With the 5' RACE reads reprocessed, TCRdb shows one record per CDR3 protein and no DNA. Reported are hundreds of thousands of distinct CDR3 sequences; the ten largest clones contain about 2.2%. Study-wide findings and caveats: Reduced clonotype sharing with other individuals was observed in IBD patients relative to healthy twins, especially with disease activity. Telling different T cell subtypes apart from each other was not possible.

The CDR3 length is 15 residues. Germline loops: CDR1 LGHNA, CDR2 YNFKEQ. About this clonotype: Its antigen is not known.

Specimen: blood. The chain recombines TRBV4-2 with TRBJ1-6. The clonotype was recovered from a human donor with ulcerative colitis or Crohn's disease, or a healthy co-twin of an affected twin (not recorded which). CDR3: CASSLGTAERSPLHF.